The clone carrying this T cell receptor (beta chain) was observed once. This specimen belongs to a study of T cell changes during pregnancy in multiple sclerosis. Here immunoSEQ multiplex PCR was the method, and the copy in TCRdb shows in-frame clones only, minus some. The data hold about 15,000 clones, with roughly 83% observed a single time. This CDR3 has 15 amino acids. V gave up 3 bases and J gave up 0 bases, with 12 bases separating them. In germline, CDR1 is SQVTM, CDR2 ANQGSEA. This sample comprised CD8+ T cells from peripheral blood mononuclear cells, obtained in the third trimester of pregnancy. The TCR originated in a female donor in good health, enrolled as a control in a pregnancy study. The V gene is TRBV29-1, the J gene TRBJ1-5; D ambiguous. CDR3 sequence: CSVEDGRVSNQPQHF. The CDR3 bases are TGCAGCGTTGAGGACGGGCGGGTTAGCAATCAGCCCCAGCATTTT.